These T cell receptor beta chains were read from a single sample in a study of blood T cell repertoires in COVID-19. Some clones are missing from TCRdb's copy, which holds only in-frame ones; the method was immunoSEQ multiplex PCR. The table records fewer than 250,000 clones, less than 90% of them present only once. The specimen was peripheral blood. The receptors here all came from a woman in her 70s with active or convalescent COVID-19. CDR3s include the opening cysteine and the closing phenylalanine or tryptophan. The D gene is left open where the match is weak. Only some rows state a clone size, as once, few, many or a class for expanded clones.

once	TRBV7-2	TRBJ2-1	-	CASSSPAGRSYNEQFF	TGTGCCAGCAGCTCACCCGCGGGACGCTCCTACAATGAGCAGTTCTTC
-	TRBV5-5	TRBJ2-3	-	CASSLDMGGTLSTDTQYF	TGTGCCAGCAGCTTGGATATGGGGGGAACACTGAGCACAGATACGCAGTATTTT
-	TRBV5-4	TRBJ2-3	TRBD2	CASSLYTSGETDTQYF	TGTGCCAGCAGCTTGTACACTAGCGGGGAGACAGATACGCAGTATTTT
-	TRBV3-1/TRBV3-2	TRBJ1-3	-	CASSHLWGGSGNTIYF	TGTGCCAGCAGCCACCTCTGGGGGGGGTCTGGAAACACCATATATTTT
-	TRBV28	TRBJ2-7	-	CASETGLSYEQYF	TGTGCCAGCGAAACAGGGCTCTCCTACGAGCAGTACTTC
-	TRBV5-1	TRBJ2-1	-	CASSLRGGPNEQFF	TGCGCCAGCAGCTTACGGGGAGGACCCAATGAGCAGTTCTTC
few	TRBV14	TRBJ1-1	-	CASRSYQASTEAFF	TGTGCCAGCAGGTCGTATCAGGCATCCACTGAAGCTTTCTTT
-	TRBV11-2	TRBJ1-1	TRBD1	CASSLEGDRGLAFF	TGTGCCAGCAGCTTAGAGGGGGACAGGGGGCTAGCTTTCTTT
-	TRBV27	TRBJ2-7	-	CASSLSSAAYISYEQYF	TGTGCCAGCAGTTTATCCTCAGCGGCCTATATCTCCTACGAGCAGTACTTC
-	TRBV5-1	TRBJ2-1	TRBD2	CASSFISGGAYNEQFF	TGCGCCAGCAGCTTCATTAGCGGGGGGGCCTACAATGAGCAGTTCTTC
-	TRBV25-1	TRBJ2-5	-	CASSRFQGGQETQYF	TGTGCCAGCAGTAGGTTCCAGGGTGGGCAAGAGACCCAGTACTTC
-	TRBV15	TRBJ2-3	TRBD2	CATDSRDYPSTDTQYF	TGTGCCACCGACAGCCGGGACTATCCGAGCACAGATACGCAGTATTTT
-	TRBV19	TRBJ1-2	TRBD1	CASSRTGSEYGYTF	TGTGCCAGTAGCAGGACAGGGTCAGAATATGGCTACACCTTC
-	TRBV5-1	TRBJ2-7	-	CASSLERTSSSSYEQYF	TGCGCCAGCAGCTTGGAGAGGACAAGTTCTAGCTCCTACGAGCAGTACTTC
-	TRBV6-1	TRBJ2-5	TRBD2	CASSGTRLAGPQETQYF	TGTGCCAGCAGTGGCACCCGACTAGCGGGACCCCAAGAGACCCAGTACTTC
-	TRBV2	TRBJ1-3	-	CASSDLGAGAGNTIYF	TGTGCCAGCAGTGACTTAGGGGCAGGGGCTGGAAACACCATATATTTT
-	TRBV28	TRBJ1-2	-	CASSSPDSYGYTF	TGTGCCAGCAGTTCCCCAGACTCCTATGGCTACACCTTC
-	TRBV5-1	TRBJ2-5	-	CASSSGAEETQYF	TGCGCCAGCAGCTCAGGGGCCGAAGAGACCCAGTACTTC
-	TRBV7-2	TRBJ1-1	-	CASSLVGGDTEAFF	TGTGCCAGCAGCTTGGTAGGGGGGGACACTGAAGCTTTCTTT
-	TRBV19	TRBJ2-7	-	CASTKEGQGSYEQYF	TGTGCCAGTACCAAGGAGGGGCAGGGATCCTACGAGCAGTACTTC
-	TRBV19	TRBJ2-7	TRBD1	CASSRAGQGSQEQYF	TGTGCCAGTAGTAGGGCGGGACAGGGGTCGCAAGAGCAGTACTTC
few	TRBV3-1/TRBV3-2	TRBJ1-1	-	CASSPSQNTEAFF	TGTGCCAGCAGCCCCTCACAGAACACTGAAGCTTTCTTT
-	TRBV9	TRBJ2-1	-	CASSVDFYNEQFF	TGTGCCAGCAGCGTCGACTTTTACAATGAGCAGTTCTTC
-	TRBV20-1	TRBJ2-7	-	CSASDYYEQYF	TGCAGTGCCTCGGACTACTACGAGCAGTACTTC
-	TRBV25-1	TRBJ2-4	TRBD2	CASGTSGRGVKNIQYF	TGTGCCAGCGGGACTAGCGGGAGGGGGGTCAAAAACATTCAGTACTTC
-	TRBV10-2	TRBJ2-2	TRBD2	CASTNLGTSGLTGELFF	TGCGCCAGCACCAATTTAGGGACTAGCGGGTTAACCGGGGAGCTGTTTTTT
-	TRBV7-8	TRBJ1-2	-	CASSWGREGGYTF	TGTGCCAGCAGCTGGGGCAGGGAGGGAGGCTACACCTTC
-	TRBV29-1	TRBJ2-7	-	CSAGSGGDEQYF	TGCAGCGCTGGAAGCGGTGGCGACGAGCAGTACTTC
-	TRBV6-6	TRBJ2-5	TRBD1	CASSTGQGTKETQYF	TGTGCCAGCAGTACAGGACAGGGCACTAAAGAGACCCAGTACTTC
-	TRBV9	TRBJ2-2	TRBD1	CASSGQGDAGELFF	TGTGCCAGCAGCGGACAGGGAGACGCCGGGGAGCTGTTTTTT
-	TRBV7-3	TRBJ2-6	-	CASSTGGGGSSGANVLTF	TGTGCCAGCTCCACGGGGGGCGGTGGAAGCTCTGGGGCCAACGTCCTGACTTTC
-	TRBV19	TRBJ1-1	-	CASTNRYLGTEAFF	TGTGCCAGTACAAACCGTTACCTCGGGACTGAAGCTTTCTTT
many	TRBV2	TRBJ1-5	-	CASSRVSSNQPQHF	TGTGCCAGCAGTCGGGTCTCTAGCAATCAGCCCCAGCATTTT
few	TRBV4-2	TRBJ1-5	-	CASSPRGAGDQPQHF	TGTGCCAGCAGCCCGCGGGGGGCAGGGGATCAGCCCCAGCATTTT
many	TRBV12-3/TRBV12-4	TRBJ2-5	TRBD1	CASSLGQTETQYF	TGTGCCAGCAGCCTGGGACAGACAGAGACCCAGTACTTC
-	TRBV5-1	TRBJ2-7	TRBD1	CASSPTDRGYGEQYF	TGCGCCAGCAGCCCTACGGACAGGGGGTACGGCGAGCAGTACTTC
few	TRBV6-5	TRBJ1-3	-	CASSSRTAGNTIYF	TGTGCCAGCAGTTCCCGGACTGCTGGAAACACCATATATTTT
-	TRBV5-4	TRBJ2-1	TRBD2	CASTTSGGATASYNEQFF	TGTGCCAGCACCACTAGCGGGGGGGCCACTGCGTCCTACAATGAGCAGTTCTTC
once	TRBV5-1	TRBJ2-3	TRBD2	CASSVPSLAGGPDTQYF	TGCGCCAGCAGCGTCCCCTCCTTAGCGGGAGGGCCAGATACGCAGTATTTT
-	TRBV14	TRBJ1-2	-	CASSPTFTDYYGYTF	TGTGCCAGCAGCCCCACCTTTACTGACTACTATGGCTACACCTTC
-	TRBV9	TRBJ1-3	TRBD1	CASSVTGGSGNTIYF	TGTGCCAGCAGCGTCACAGGGGGCTCTGGAAACACCATATATTTT
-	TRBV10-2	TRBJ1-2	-	CASSQDSANYGYTF	TGCGCCAGCAGCCAAGACAGCGCTAACTATGGCTACACCTTC
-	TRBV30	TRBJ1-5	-	CAWSSMARNQPQHF	TGTGCCTGGAGTTCGATGGCGAGGAATCAGCCCCAGCATTTT
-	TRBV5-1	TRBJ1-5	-	CASSLEGTGPQPQHF	TGCGCCAGCAGCTTGGAGGGTACAGGGCCCCAGCCCCAGCATTTT
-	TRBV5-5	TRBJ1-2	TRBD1	CASGQQGAVHGYTF	TGTGCCAGCGGTCAACAGGGGGCAGTCCATGGCTACACCTTC
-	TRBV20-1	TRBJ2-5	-	CSAQEWETQYF	TGCAGTGCTCAGGAATGGGAGACCCAGTACTTC